Sequencing of this TCR beta chain was carried out in a study of shared clonotypes between healthy human individuals. Profiling relied on immunoSEQ multiplex PCR, and the TCRdb table lists in-frame clones only, not all of them. Of approximately 710,000 clones in the sample, 90% were seen once. The CDR3 has 13 amino acids. V lost 4 bases and J 7 bases, leaving 15 bases between the germline ends. Germline V gene sequence: CDR1 SGHRS, CDR2 YFSETQ. The chain links TRBV5-1 to TRBJ2-7, with D uncertain. This TCR was recovered from a man between 18 and 35 years old in good health. Some clones in this sample may be carry-over from other donors' samples. The sample was memory CD8+ T cells from PBMCs. The subset was: CD45RO+ cells pooled with CCR7-negative TemRA cells. The CDR3 spells CASSPPSPFEQYF. For the CDR3, the DNA is TGCGCCAGCAGCCCACCCTCCCCTTTTGAGCAGTACTTC.